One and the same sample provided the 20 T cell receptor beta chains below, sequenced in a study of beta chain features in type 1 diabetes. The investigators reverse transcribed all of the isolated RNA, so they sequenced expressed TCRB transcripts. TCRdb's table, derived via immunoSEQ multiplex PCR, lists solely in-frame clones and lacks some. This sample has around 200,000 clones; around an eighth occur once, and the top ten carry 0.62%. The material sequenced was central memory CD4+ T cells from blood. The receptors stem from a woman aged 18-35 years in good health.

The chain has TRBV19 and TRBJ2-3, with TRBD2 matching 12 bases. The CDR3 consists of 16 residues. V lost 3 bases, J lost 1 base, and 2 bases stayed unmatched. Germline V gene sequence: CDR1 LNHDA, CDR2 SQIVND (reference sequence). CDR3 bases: TGTGCCAGTAGTATCCGACTAGCGGGGGGCACAGATACGCAGTATTTT. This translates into CASSIRLAGGTDTQYF.

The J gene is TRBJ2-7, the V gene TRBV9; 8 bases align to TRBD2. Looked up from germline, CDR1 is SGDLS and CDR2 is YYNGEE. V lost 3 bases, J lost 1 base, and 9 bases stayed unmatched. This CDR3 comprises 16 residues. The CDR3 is CASSDPSSGLSYEQYF. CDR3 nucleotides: TGTGCCAGCAGCGATCCTTCTAGCGGGTTATCCTACGAGCAGTACTTC. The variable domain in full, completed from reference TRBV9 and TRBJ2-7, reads DSGVTQTPKHLITATGQRVTLRCSPRSGDLSVYWYQQSLDQGLQFLIQYYNGEERAKGNILERFSAQQFPDLHSELNLSSLELGDSALYFCASSDPSSGLSYEQYFGPGTRLTVT.

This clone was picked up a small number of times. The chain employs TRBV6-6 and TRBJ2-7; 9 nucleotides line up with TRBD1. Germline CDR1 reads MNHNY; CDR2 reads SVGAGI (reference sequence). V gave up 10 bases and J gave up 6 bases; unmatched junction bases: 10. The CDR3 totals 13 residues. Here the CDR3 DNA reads TGTGCCACTACCCCCACAGGGGGCCGCGAGCAGTACTTC. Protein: CATTPTGGREQYF.

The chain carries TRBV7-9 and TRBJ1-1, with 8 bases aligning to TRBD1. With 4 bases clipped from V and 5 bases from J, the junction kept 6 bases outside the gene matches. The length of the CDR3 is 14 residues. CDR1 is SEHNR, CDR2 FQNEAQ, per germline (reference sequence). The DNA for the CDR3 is TGTGCCAGCAGCTACGGACAGGGTTGGACTGAAGCTTTCTTT. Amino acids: CASSYGQGWTEAFF.

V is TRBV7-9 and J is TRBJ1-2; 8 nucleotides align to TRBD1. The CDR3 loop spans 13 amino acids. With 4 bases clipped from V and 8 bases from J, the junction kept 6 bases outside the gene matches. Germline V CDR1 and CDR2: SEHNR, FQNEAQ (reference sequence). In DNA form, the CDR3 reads TGTGCCAGCAGCTCTCCCCAGGGGGCGGGCTACACCTTC. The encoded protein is CASSSPQGAGYTF.

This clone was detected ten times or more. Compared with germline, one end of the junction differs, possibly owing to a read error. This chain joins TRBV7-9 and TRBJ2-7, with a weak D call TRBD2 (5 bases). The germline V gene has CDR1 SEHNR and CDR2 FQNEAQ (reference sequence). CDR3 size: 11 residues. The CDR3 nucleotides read TGTGCCAGCAGCTTATCGCGGGTCTGGAACTTC. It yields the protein CASSLSRVWNF.

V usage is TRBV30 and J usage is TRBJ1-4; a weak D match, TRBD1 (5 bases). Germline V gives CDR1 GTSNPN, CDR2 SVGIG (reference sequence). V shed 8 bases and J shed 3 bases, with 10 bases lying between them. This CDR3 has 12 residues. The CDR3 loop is CALRGANEKLFF. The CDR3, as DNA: TGTGCCCTACGGGGGGCTAATGAAAAACTGTTTTTT.

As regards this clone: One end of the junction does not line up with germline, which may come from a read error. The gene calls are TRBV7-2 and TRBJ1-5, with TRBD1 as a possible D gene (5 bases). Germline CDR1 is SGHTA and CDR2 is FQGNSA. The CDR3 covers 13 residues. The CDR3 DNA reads TGTGCCAGCAGTTTAGGCAGGGTTCAGCCCCAGCATTTT. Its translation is CASSLGRVQPQHF.

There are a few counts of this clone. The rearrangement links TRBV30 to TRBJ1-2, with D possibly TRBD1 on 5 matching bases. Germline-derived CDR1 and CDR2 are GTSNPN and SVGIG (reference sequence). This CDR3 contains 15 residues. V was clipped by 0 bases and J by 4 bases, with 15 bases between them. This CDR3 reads CAWSVPGRGLYGYTF. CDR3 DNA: TGTGCCTGGAGTGTACCGGGCCGGGGACTCTATGGCTACACCTTC. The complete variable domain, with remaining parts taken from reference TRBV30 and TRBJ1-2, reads SQTIHQWPATLVQPVGSPLSLECTVEGTSNPNLYWYRQAAGRGLQLLFYSVGIGQISSEVPQNLSASRPQDRQFILSSKKLLLSDSGFYLCAWSVPGRGLYGYTFGSGTRLTVV.

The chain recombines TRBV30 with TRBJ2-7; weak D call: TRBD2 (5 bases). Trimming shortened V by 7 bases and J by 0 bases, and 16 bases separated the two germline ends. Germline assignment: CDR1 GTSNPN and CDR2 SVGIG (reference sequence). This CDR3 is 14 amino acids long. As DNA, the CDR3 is TGTGCCTATGAGACGGGGTTATCCTCCTACGAGCAGTACTTC. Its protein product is CAYETGLSSYEQYF.

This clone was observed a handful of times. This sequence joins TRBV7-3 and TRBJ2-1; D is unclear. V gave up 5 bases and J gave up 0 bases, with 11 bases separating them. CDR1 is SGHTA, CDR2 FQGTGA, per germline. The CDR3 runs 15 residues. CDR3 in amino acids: CASSPAVSSYNEQFF. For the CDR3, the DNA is TGTGCCAGCAGCCCCGCGGTAAGCTCCTACAATGAGCAGTTCTTC.

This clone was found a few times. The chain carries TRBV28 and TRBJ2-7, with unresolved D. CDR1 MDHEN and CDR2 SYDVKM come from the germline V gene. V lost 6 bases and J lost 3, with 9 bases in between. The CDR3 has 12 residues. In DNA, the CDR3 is TGTGCCAGCAGGAGGAATTACTACGAGCAGTACTTC. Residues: CASRRNYYEQYF.

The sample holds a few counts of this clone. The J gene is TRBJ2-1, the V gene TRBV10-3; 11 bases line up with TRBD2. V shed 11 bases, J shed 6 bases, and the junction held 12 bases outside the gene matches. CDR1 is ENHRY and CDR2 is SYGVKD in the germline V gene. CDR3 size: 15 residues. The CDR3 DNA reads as TGTGCCCTAGCGATGGGAGGACTAGCGGGCAATGAGCAGTTCTTC. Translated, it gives CALAMGGLAGNEQFF.

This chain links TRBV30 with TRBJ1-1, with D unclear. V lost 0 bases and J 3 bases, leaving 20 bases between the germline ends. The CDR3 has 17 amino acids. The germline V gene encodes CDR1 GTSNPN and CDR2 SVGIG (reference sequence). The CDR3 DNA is TGTGCCTGGAGTGTAGTTAAAAAAGTGGCTTCCCACACTGAAGCTTTCTTT. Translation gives CAWSVVKKVASHTEAFF.

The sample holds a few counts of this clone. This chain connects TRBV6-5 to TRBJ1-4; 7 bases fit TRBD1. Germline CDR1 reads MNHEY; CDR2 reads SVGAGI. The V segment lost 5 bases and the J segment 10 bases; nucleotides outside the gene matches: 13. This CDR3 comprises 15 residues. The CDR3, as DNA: TGTGCCAGCAGTCCCATGAACAGGGGAGTAGGAAAACTGTTTTTT. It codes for CASSPMNRGVGKLFF.

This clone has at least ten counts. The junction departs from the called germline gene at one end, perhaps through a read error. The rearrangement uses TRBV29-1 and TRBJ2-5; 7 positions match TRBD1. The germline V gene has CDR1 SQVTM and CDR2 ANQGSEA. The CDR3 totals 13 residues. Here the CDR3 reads CSVEGQGQGTQYF. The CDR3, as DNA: TGCAGCGTTGAAGGACAGGGCCAAGGGACCCAGTACTTC.

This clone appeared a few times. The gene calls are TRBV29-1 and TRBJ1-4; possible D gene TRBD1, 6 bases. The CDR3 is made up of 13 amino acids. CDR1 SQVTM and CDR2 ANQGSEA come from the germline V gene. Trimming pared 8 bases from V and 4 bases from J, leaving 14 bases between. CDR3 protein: CSCSGGGNEKLFF. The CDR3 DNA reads TGCAGCTGTAGTGGGGGCGGTAATGAAAAACTGTTTTTT.

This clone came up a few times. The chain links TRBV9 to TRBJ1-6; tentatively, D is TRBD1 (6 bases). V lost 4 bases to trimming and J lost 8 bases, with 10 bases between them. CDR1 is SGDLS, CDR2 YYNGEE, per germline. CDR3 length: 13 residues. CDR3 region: CASSQGTYSPLHF. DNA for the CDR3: TGTGCCAGCAGCCAGGGGACCTATTCACCCCTCCACTTT.

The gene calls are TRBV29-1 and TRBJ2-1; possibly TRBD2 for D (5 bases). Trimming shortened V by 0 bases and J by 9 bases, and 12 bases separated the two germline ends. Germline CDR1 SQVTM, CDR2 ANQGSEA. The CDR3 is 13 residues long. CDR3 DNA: TGCAGCGTTGAAGATTTGGGAGTCGGTGAGCAGTTCTTC. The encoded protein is CSVEDLGVGEQFF.

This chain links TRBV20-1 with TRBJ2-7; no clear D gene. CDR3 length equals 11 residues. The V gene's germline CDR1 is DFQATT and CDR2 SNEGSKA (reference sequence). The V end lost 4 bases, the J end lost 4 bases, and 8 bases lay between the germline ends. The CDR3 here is CSAKLRYEQYF. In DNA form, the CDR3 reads TGCAGTGCTAAGCTGCGGTACGAGCAGTACTTC.